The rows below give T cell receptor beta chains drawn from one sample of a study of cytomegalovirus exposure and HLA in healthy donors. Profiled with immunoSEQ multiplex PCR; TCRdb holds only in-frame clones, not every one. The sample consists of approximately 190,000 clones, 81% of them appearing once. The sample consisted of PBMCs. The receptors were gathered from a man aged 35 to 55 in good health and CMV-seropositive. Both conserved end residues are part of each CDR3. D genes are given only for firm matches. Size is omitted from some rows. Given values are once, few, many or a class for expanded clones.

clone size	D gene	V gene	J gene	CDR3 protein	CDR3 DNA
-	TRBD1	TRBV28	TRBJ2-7	CASRPGTGGFYYEQYF	TGTGCCAGCAGGCCCGGGACAGGGGGCTTCTACTACGAGCAGTACTTC
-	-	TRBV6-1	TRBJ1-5	CASTVQVNQPQHF	TGTGCCAGCACAGTGCAGGTAAATCAGCCCCAGCATTTT
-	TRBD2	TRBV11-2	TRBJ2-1	CASSYAPASGPRNEQFF	TGTGCCAGCTCCTACGCCCCGGCTAGCGGGCCCCGGAATGAGCAGTTCTTC
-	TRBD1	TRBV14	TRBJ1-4	CASSHRQGTNEKLFF	TGTGCCAGCAGCCACCGACAGGGGACTAATGAAAAACTGTTTTTT
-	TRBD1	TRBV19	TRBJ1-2	CASSIDPGQADGYTF	TGTGCCAGTAGTATAGATCCGGGACAGGCGGATGGCTACACCTTC
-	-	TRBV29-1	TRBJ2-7	CSVTQGARGYEQYF	TGCAGCGTAACACAGGGCGCAAGGGGGTACGAGCAGTACTTC
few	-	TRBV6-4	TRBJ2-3	CASTRKVGDTQYF	TGTGCCAGCACTAGGAAGGTCGGGGATACGCAGTATTTT
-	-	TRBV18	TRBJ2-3	CASSPTGSTDTQYF	TGTGCCAGCTCACCAACAGGCAGCACAGATACGCAGTATTTT
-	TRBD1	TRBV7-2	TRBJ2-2	CASSGIGDRGTGELFF	TGTGCCAGCAGCGGGATAGGAGACAGGGGCACCGGGGAGCTGTTTTTT
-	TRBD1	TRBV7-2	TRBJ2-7	CASSLISRGLGEQYF	TGTGCCAGCAGCTTAATTTCCAGGGGGCTGGGAGAGCAGTACTTC
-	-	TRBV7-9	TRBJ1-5	CSSSSPLTPQHF	TGTTCCAGCAGCTCCCCCCTAACGCCCCAGCATTTT
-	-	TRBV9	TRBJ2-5	CASSVASSGSRETQYF	TGTGCCAGCAGCGTAGCGAGCTCAGGTAGTAGGGAGACCCAGTACTTC
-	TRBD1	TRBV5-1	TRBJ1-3	CASSLVPGQGNTIYF	TGCGCCAGCAGCTTGGTCCCGGGACAGGGAAACACCATATATTTT
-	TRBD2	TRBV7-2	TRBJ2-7	CASSLAASGVYYEQYF	TGTGCCAGCAGCTTAGCGGCTAGCGGGGTATACTACGAGCAGTACTTC
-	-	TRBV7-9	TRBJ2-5	CASSATRSETQYF	TGTGCCAGCAGCGCCACTAGGAGCGAGACCCAGTACTTC
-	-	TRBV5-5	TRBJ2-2	CASSQEGRTGELFF	TGTGCCAGCAGCCAAGAGGGTCGGACCGGGGAGCTGTTTTTT
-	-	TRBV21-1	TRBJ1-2	CASTLTRGWVYGYTF	TGTGCCAGCACCTTAACTCGAGGATGGGTCTATGGCTACACCTTC
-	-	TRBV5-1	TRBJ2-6	CASSPTLPGANVLTF	TGCGCCAGCAGCCCTACCCTACCCGGGGCCAACGTCCTGACTTTC
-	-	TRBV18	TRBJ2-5	CASSQQGGEIQETQYF	TGTGCCAGCTCACAGCAAGGAGGGGAGATCCAAGAGACCCAGTACTTC
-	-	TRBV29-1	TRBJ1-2	CSVALTPDSLLFNYGYTF	TGCAGCGTTGCCCTAACGCCGGACAGTCTACTATTTAACTATGGCTACACCTTC
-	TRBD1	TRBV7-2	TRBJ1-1	CASTPAGGSDTEAFF	TGTGCCAGCACCCCCGCAGGGGGCAGCGACACTGAAGCTTTCTTT
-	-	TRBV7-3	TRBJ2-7	CASSSQGGTAEHEQYF	TGTGCCAGCAGCTCACAGGGCGGGACAGCAGAACACGAGCAGTACTTC
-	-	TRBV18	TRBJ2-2	CASSPQEANAGELFF	TGTGCCAGCTCACCACAAGAAGCGAACGCCGGGGAGCTGTTTTTT
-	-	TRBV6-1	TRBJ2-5	CASSEAQKTQYF	TGTGCCAGCAGTGAAGCGCAGAAGACCCAGTACTTC
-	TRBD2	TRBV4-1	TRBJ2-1	CASSQVSGNRNEQFF	TGCGCCAGCAGCCAAGTAAGCGGGAATCGTAATGAGCAGTTCTTC
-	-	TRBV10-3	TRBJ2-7	CAIRQGHEQYF	TGTGCCATCAGACAGGGCCACGAGCAGTACTTC
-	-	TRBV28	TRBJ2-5	CASSLGETQYF	TGTGCCAGCAGCCTCGGGGAGACCCAGTACTTC
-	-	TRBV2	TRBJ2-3	CASSEMATGASDTQYF	TGTGCCAGCAGTGAAATGGCGACTGGGGCATCAGATACGCAGTATTTT
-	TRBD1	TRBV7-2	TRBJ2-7	CASSLAPRTGRDEQYF	TGTGCCAGCAGCTTAGCGCCCCGGACAGGGAGAGACGAGCAGTACTTC
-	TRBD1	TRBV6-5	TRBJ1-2	CASSYSRDRNYGYTF	TGTGCCAGCAGTTACTCGAGGGACAGGAACTATGGCTACACCTTC
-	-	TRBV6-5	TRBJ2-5	CASRPIPSRETQYF	TGTGCCAGCAGGCCTATCCCATCGAGGGAGACCCAGTACTTC
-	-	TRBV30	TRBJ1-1	CAWGPWGTPSEAFF	TGTGCCTGGGGACCGTGGGGGACACCCTCTGAAGCTTTCTTT
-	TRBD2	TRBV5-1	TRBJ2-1	CASSSEGLAYEQFF	TGCGCCAGCAGCTCTGAGGGACTAGCCTATGAGCAGTTCTTC
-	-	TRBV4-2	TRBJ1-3	CASSQEPLSSGNTIYF	TGTGCCAGCAGCCAAGAACCCCTTAGCTCTGGAAACACCATATATTTT
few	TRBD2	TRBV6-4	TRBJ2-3	CASSDTSGGASDTQYF	TGTGCCAGCAGTGATACCAGCGGGGGGGCCTCAGATACGCAGTATTTT
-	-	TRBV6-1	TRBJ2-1	CASSVDGGLYNEQFF	TGTGCCAGCAGTGTGGACGGGGGGCTCTACAATGAGCAGTTCTTC
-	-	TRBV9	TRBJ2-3	CASSVATRDTQYF	TGTGCCAGCAGCGTAGCTACGCGGGATACGCAGTATTTT
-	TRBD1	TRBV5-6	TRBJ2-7	CASSLVGQIYEQYF	TGTGCCAGCAGCTTGGTGGGACAGATCTACGAGCAGTACTTC
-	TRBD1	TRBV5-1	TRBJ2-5	CASSPRQGSETQYF	TGCGCCAGCAGCCCACGACAGGGTTCAGAGACCCAGTACTTC
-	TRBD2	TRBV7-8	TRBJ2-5	CASSSRLAGAGETQYF	TGTGCCAGCAGCTCAAGACTAGCGGGGGCTGGGGAGACCCAGTACTTC
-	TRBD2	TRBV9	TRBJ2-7	CASSVQAGGSSYEQYF	TGTGCCAGCAGCGTGCAAGCGGGAGGGTCCTCCTACGAGCAGTACTTC
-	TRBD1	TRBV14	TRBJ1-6	CASSRGQANNSPLHF	TGTGCCAGCAGCCGGGGACAGGCGAATAATTCACCCCTCCACTTT
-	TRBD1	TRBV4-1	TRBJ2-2	CASSQDGTVPGELFF	TGCGCCAGCAGCCAAGATGGGACAGTGCCCGGGGAGCTGTTTTTT
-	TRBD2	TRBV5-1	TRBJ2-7	CASSLASGEVPYEQYF	TGCGCCAGCAGCTTAGCTAGCGGGGAGGTCCCCTACGAGCAGTACTTC
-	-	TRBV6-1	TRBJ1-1	CASIKGRENTEAFF	TGTGCCAGCATAAAGGGGCGCGAGAACACTGAAGCTTTCTTT
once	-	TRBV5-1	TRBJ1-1	CASSTGLTNTEAFF	TGCGCCAGCAGCACCGGACTGACGAACACTGAAGCTTTCTTT
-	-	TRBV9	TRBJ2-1	CASSLQQGNNEQFF	TGTGCCAGCAGCCTCCAACAGGGAAACAATGAGCAGTTCTTC